A selection of T cell receptor beta chains follows, all from one sample in a study of vaccination and CD4 T cells after COVID-19. Their target antigens are unknown. TCRdb re-called the PCR reads through MiXCR, storing one row per CDR3 protein. This sample has 12,000 or so distinct CDR3 sequences, with 50% to 60% found just once. The sequencing input was CD4+ T cells from blood, cultured in vitro. The receptor set was obtained from a human donor who had recovered from COVID-19. CDR3s include the opening cysteine and the closing phenylalanine or tryptophan. Fields, in order: V gene, J gene, D gene, clone size, CDR3 protein, CDR3 DNA. A D gene is named only where the DNA matches it firmly. Clone size is shown for a subset of rows, as once, few, many or a class of expanded clone.

v_call: TRBV20-1
j_call: TRBJ1-2
d_call: TRBD1
clone_size: few
cdr3_aa: CSAQGQDYGYTF
cdr3_nt: TGCAGTGCTCAAGGACAGGACTATGGCTACACCTTC

v_call: TRBV30
j_call: TRBJ2-3
d_call: TRBD2
clone_size: -
cdr3_aa: CAWSPPGLSSTDTQYF
cdr3_nt: TGTGCCTGGAGTCCCCCGGGACTATCTAGCACAGATACGCAGTATTTT

v_call: TRBV7-2
j_call: TRBJ2-7
d_call: TRBD2
clone_size: -
cdr3_aa: CASSSLAREQYF
cdr3_nt: TGTGCCAGCAGCTCACTAGCGCGAGAGCAGTACTTC

v_call: TRBV24-1
j_call: TRBJ2-1
d_call: -
clone_size: -
cdr3_aa: CATSGGGREQFF
cdr3_nt: TGTGCCACCAGTGGGGGTGGGCGGGAGCAGTTCTTC

v_call: TRBV5-1
j_call: TRBJ2-7
d_call: -
clone_size: -
cdr3_aa: CASSLIPWGRVISEQYF
cdr3_nt: TGCGCCAGCAGCTTAATCCCCTGGGGGCGGGTGATCTCCGAGCAGTACTTC

v_call: TRBV12-3/TRBV12-4
j_call: TRBJ1-1
d_call: -
clone_size: once
cdr3_aa: CASSLFQGTEAFF
cdr3_nt: TGTGCCAGCAGTTTATTCCAGGGCACTGAAGCTTTCTTT

v_call: TRBV9
j_call: TRBJ2-3
d_call: TRBD1
clone_size: -
cdr3_aa: CASSTRTGLTDTQYF
cdr3_nt: TGTGCCAGCAGCACCCGGACAGGGCTCACAGATACGCAGTATTTT

v_call: TRBV20-1
j_call: TRBJ2-7
d_call: -
clone_size: -
cdr3_aa: CSARAAQTYEQYF
cdr3_nt: TGCAGTGCTAGGGCCGCTCAAACCTACGAGCAGTACTTC

v_call: TRBV28
j_call: TRBJ1-2
d_call: -
clone_size: once
cdr3_aa: CASTSRDNYGYTF
cdr3_nt: TGTGCCAGCACTAGCCGAGATAACTATGGCTACACCTTC

v_call: TRBV21-1
j_call: TRBJ1-1
d_call: -
clone_size: few
cdr3_aa: CASSNSVNTEAFF
cdr3_nt: TGTGCCAGCAGCAATTCGGTGAACACTGAAGCTTTCTTT

v_call: TRBV4-1
j_call: TRBJ2-7
d_call: -
clone_size: once
cdr3_aa: CASSQDGVGALYEQYF
cdr3_nt: TGCGCCAGCAGCCAAGACGGTGTTGGGGCCCTCTACGAGCAGTACTTC

v_call: TRBV2
j_call: TRBJ1-4
d_call: -
clone_size: -
cdr3_aa: CASRPLDRTNEKLFF
cdr3_nt: TGTGCCAGCAGGCCACTCGACAGGACTAATGAAAAACTGTTTTTT

v_call: TRBV7-9
j_call: TRBJ2-3
d_call: -
clone_size: -
cdr3_aa: CASSPPVRAKDTQYF
cdr3_nt: TGTGCCAGCAGCCCCCCGGTGAGAGCGAAAGATACGCAGTATTTT

v_call: TRBV11-3
j_call: TRBJ2-2
d_call: -
clone_size: -
cdr3_aa: CASSLGGPTGELFF
cdr3_nt: TGTGCCAGCAGCTTAGGGGGCCCAACCGGGGAGCTGTTTTTT

v_call: TRBV21-1
j_call: TRBJ2-5
d_call: -
clone_size: -
cdr3_aa: CASWYPVRGQETQYF
cdr3_nt: TGTGCCAGCTGGTATCCGGTGCGGGGGCAAGAGACCCAGTACTTC

v_call: TRBV27
j_call: TRBJ1-1
d_call: -
clone_size: few
cdr3_aa: CASREGQILNTEAFF
cdr3_nt: TGTGCCAGCAGGGAAGGCCAGATCCTGAACACTGAAGCTTTCTTT

v_call: TRBV7-2
j_call: TRBJ2-1
d_call: -
clone_size: few
cdr3_aa: CASSLSSYNEQFF
cdr3_nt: TGTGCCAGCAGCTTGAGCTCCTACAATGAGCAGTTCTTC

v_call: TRBV7-9
j_call: TRBJ2-5
d_call: TRBD2
clone_size: -
cdr3_aa: CASSLVLAGRETQYF
cdr3_nt: TGTGCCAGCAGCTTAGTTCTAGCGGGCCGAGAGACCCAGTACTTC

v_call: TRBV30
j_call: TRBJ2-5
d_call: -
clone_size: few
cdr3_aa: CAWSVRETQYF
cdr3_nt: TGTGCCTGGAGTGTTCGGGAGACCCAGTACTTC

v_call: TRBV7-7
j_call: TRBJ2-2
d_call: -
clone_size: -
cdr3_aa: CASSQTSSGELFF
cdr3_nt: TGTGCTAGCAGCCAGACTAGTTCCGGGGAGCTGTTTTTT

v_call: TRBV20-1
j_call: TRBJ2-7
d_call: -
clone_size: -
cdr3_aa: CSAVGQNYEQYF
cdr3_nt: TGCAGTGCTGTAGGACAGAACTACGAGCAGTACTTC

v_call: TRBV7-9
j_call: TRBJ1-2
d_call: TRBD1
clone_size: -
cdr3_aa: CASSQGQGSHGYTF
cdr3_nt: TGTGCCAGCAGCCAGGGACAGGGGAGCCATGGCTACACCTTC

v_call: TRBV5-6
j_call: TRBJ1-5
d_call: TRBD1
clone_size: -
cdr3_aa: CASSLMTGSGQPQHF
cdr3_nt: TGTGCCAGCAGCCTGATGACAGGGAGCGGCCAGCCCCAGCATTTT

v_call: TRBV24-1
j_call: TRBJ2-7
d_call: -
clone_size: few
cdr3_aa: CATSDPGTNNGEQYF
cdr3_nt: TGTGCCACCAGTGATCCCGGGACAAACAACGGCGAGCAGTACTTC

v_call: TRBV6-1
j_call: TRBJ1-1
d_call: -
clone_size: -
cdr3_aa: CASSQGGGGSAEAFF
cdr3_nt: TGTGCCAGCAGCCAAGGTGGGGGAGGGTCCGCTGAAGCTTTCTTT

v_call: TRBV12-3/TRBV12-4
j_call: TRBJ1-5
d_call: -
clone_size: -
cdr3_aa: CASSPGTGGNQPQHF
cdr3_nt: TGTGCCAGCAGTCCCGGGACTGGGGGCAATCAGCCCCAGCATTTT

v_call: TRBV27
j_call: TRBJ2-1
d_call: -
clone_size: few
cdr3_aa: CASSAFMLGFGEQFF
cdr3_nt: TGTGCCAGCAGTGCATTCATGTTGGGGTTCGGTGAGCAGTTCTTC